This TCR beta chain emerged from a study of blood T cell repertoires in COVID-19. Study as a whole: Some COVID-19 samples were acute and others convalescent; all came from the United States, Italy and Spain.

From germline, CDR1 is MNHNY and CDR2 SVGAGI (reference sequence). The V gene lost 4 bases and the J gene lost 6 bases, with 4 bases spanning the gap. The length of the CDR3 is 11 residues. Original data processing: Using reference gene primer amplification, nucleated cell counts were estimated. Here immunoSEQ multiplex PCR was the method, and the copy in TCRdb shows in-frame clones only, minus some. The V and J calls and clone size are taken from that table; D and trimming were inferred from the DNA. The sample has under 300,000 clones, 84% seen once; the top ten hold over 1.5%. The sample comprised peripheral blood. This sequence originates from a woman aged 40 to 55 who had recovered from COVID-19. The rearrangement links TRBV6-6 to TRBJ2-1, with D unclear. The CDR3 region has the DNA TGTGCCAGCAGTTCAGGCAATGAGCAGTTCTTC. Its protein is CASSSGNEQFF.